Each of the 28 T cell receptor beta chains below was sequenced from the same sample in a study of CD8 T cells in ankylosing spondylitis (dated by TCRdb to between 2016 and 2019). Results and caveats for the whole study, not just this receptor: Blood from ankylosing spondylitis patients appeared to be characterized by a TCR beta motif made up of several highly homologous amino acid variants.

Library construction relied on 5' RACE. Sequenced on an Illumina HiSeq 2500. In TCRdb, the public reads were trimmed at Q25 with fastp and aligned with MiXCR, with productive beta chains retained. When rows share a CDR3 protein, they turn into one entry using the most common DNA and genes. The sample includes some 220,000 distinct CDR3 sequences, with more than 5.5% observed a single time. Approximately 15% of the sample is in the top ten clones. What these receptors recognize is not known. What was sequenced was blood, either unsorted or a sorted T cell fraction (not recorded which). These receptors all come from a male donor with ankylosing spondylitis.

This clonotype showed up just a few times. The J gene is TRBJ2-7, the V gene TRBV11-2; 8 bases agree with TRBD2. CDR3 length: 16 residues. J lost 5 bases, V lost 4 bases, and 13 bases had no gene match. Germline V gene lookup returns CDR1 SGHAT and CDR2 FQNNGV. CDR3 in amino acids: CASSWLGGDPRDEQYF. The CDR3 DNA follows: TGTGCCAGCAGCTGGCTCGGGGGGGACCCTCGGGACGAGCAGTACTTC.

In this sample, this clonotype turned up many times. The J gene is TRBJ2-5, the V gene TRBV20-1; the match to TRBD1 covers 8 bases. This CDR3 spans 14 amino acids. Germline CDR1 DFQATT, CDR2 SNEGSKA (reference sequence). J was trimmed by 6 bases and V by 6 bases; bases with no gene match: 12. CDR3 in DNA: TGCAGTGCCCCTGGGCAGGGGGCACGGAAGACCCAGTACTTC. Protein sequence: CSAPGQGARKTQYF.

This clonotype occurred many times. The chain couples TRBV4-2 to TRBJ1-2; D not certain. Germline values: CDR1 LGHNA, CDR2 YNFKEQ. V lost 1 base to trimming and J lost 4 bases, with 7 bases between them. The CDR3 is 13 amino acids. CDR3 bases: TGTGCCAGCAGCCAAGCCGGGTTCTATGGCTACACCTTC. Translation gives CASSQAGFYGYTF.

This clonotype was seen many times. J is TRBJ2-1 and V is TRBV5-1, with TRBD2 matching over 10 bases. The CDR3 contains 17 residues. Germline-derived CDR1 and CDR2 are SGHRS and YFSETQ. Trimming took 0 bases from V and 0 from J; bases not matched to a gene: 3. This CDR3 reads CASSLEASGSSYNEQFF. The CDR3 DNA follows: TGCGCCAGCAGCTTGGAAGCTAGCGGGAGCTCCTACAATGAGCAGTTCTTC.

This clonotype has a count of ten or more. The chain combines TRBV20-1 with TRBJ1-2; 8 bases agree with TRBD1. The length of the CDR3 is 11 residues. Germline loops: CDR1 DFQATT, CDR2 SNEGSKA (reference sequence). The CDR3 loop is CSGDRGYGYTF. DNA of the CDR3: TGCAGCGGCGACAGGGGTTATGGCTACACCTTC.

The sample holds many counts of this clonotype. The rearrangement links TRBV27 to TRBJ1-2, with unresolved D. Germline V gives CDR1 MNHEY, CDR2 SMNVEV (reference sequence). V was cut by 8 bases and J by 1 base, with 14 bases left in between. There are 14 residues in the CDR3. Written as DNA, the CDR3 is TGTGCCAGCGGACCAATCCCTCTTAACTATGGCTACACCTTC. Its protein is CASGPIPLNYGYTF.

This clonotype has a handful of counts. The chain has TRBV7-9 and TRBJ2-1; TRBD1 matches at 7 bases. The CDR3 has 14 amino acids. Germline assignment: CDR1 SEHNR and CDR2 FQNEAQ (reference sequence). The ends lost 2 bases at V and 6 bases at J; junction bases unmatched: 4. CDR3 in DNA: TGTGCCAGCAGCTTAAGACAGGGTGGCAATGAGCAGTTCTTC. Its translation: CASSLRQGGNEQFF.

The sample holds many counts of this clonotype. The chain couples TRBV14 to TRBJ2-1; D is uncertain. The length of the CDR3 is 15 residues. Trimming cost V 1 base and J 1 base, with 8 bases left between them. The germline V gene encodes CDR1 SGHDN and CDR2 FVKESK. The CDR3 DNA is TGTGCCAGCAGCCAAGGACTCATATCCTACAATGAGCAGTTCTTC. Protein sequence: CASSQGLISYNEQFF.

This clonotype was detected ten times or more. The chain is built from TRBV15 and TRBJ2-2; 9 positions match TRBD1. CDR3 length: 15 amino acids. Germline assignment: CDR1 LNHNV and CDR2 YYDKDF (reference sequence). With V trimmed by 5 bases and J by 2 bases, 3 bases remained unmatched. The CDR3 loop is CATSGTGSNTGELFF. The CDR3, as DNA: TGTGCCACCAGCGGGACAGGGTCAAACACCGGGGAGCTGTTTTTT.

This clonotype was counted many times. The chain has TRBV4-2 and TRBJ2-3; D not certain. CDR1 and CDR2 from the germline V gene are LGHNA and YNFKEQ. The V end lost 3 bases, the J end lost 4 bases, and 5 bases lay between the germline ends. The CDR3 contains 12 residues. The CDR3 coding sequence is TGTGCCAGCAGCCATAGGGCAGATACGCAGTATTTT. Residues: CASSHRADTQYF.

This clonotype was seen at least ten times. V is TRBV20-1 and J is TRBJ2-5; D gene unclear. This CDR3 is built from 15 residues. The germline V and J ends were trimmed by 0 bases and 4 bases, with 15 bases remaining between them. CDR1 and CDR2 (germline): DFQATT, SNEGSKA (reference sequence). The CDR3 sequence: CSARDRASPRETQYF. DNA for the CDR3: TGCAGTGCTAGAGATAGGGCCTCTCCCCGAGAGACCCAGTACTTC.

This clonotype has a handful of counts. V usage is TRBV20-1 and J usage is TRBJ1-6; D not certain. The CDR3 has 17 residues. Deletions cut 3 bases from V and 0 bases from J, with 15 bases between. Germline CDR1 and CDR2: DFQATT and SNEGSKA (reference sequence). The chain's CDR3 is CSASPRPASSYNSPLHF. CDR3 nucleotides: TGCAGTGCTAGCCCTCGCCCCGCCAGCTCCTATAATTCACCCCTCCACTTT.

Ten or more counts support this clonotype. The chain has TRBV9 and TRBJ2-7, with D maybe TRBD2 (7 bases). From germline, CDR1 is SGDLS and CDR2 YYNGEE. Trimming pared 2 bases from V and 0 bases from J, leaving 9 bases between. This CDR3 is built from 14 residues. This CDR3 reads CASSVGGPSYEQYF. The CDR3 region has the DNA TGTGCCAGCAGCGTGGGGGGGCCCTCCTACGAGCAGTACTTC.

This clonotype was observed a handful of times. The J gene is TRBJ2-6, the V gene TRBV5-1; no reliable D call. Between the trimmed V and J ends, which lost 3 bases and 5 bases, there was a span of 12 bases. The CDR3 has 15 residues. The V gene's germline CDR1 is SGHRS and CDR2 YFSETQ. The CDR3 is CASSSEMFRANVLTF. CDR3 nucleotide sequence: TGCGCCAGCAGCTCCGAGATGTTTAGGGCCAACGTCCTGACTTTC.

This clonotype was counted many times. The gene calls are TRBV27 and TRBJ2-1, with 7 positions matching TRBD2. The junction had 11 bases not matched to a gene; V was cut back by 6 bases and J by 6 bases. The V gene's germline CDR1 is MNHEY and CDR2 SMNVEV (reference sequence). The CDR3 runs 15 residues. CDR3 sequence: CASRPGLGARNEQFF. CDR3 nucleotide sequence: TGTGCCAGCAGACCCGGACTAGGGGCTCGCAATGAGCAGTTCTTC.

This clonotype was recorded at least ten times. V is TRBV7-9 and J is TRBJ1-2; 7 bases agree with TRBD1. This CDR3 region has 14 residues. Germline trimming cut 2 bases from V and 4 bases from J; bases unmatched to any gene: 4. The V gene's germline CDR1 is SEHNR and CDR2 FQNEAQ (reference sequence). The CDR3 here is CASSLPTGSYGYTF. In nucleotides, the CDR3 is TGTGCCAGCAGCTTACCGACAGGGAGCTATGGCTACACCTTC.

This clonotype was found many times. This rearrangement joins TRBV4-3 to TRBJ2-7, with D hard to call. The V end was cut by 0 bases, the J end by 2 bases, with 8 bases between. CDR1 is LGHNA, CDR2 YSLEER, per germline. The CDR3 contains 14 residues. The CDR3 region has the DNA TGCGCCAGCAGCCAAGACAGGTCGGCCTACGAGCAGTACTTC. As protein: CASSQDRSAYEQYF.

There are a few counts of this clonotype. The chain couples TRBV20-1 to TRBJ2-7, with 7 bases fitting TRBD2. Losses at the gene ends were 5 bases for V and 3 bases for J; bases not matched to a gene: 13. Germline V gene lookup returns CDR1 DFQATT and CDR2 SNEGSKA (reference sequence). This CDR3 has 15 residues. The chain's CDR3 is CSARGSILSFYEQYF. The CDR3 DNA reads TGCAGTGCTCGCGGGAGTATACTGAGTTTCTACGAGCAGTACTTC.

The chain couples TRBV9 to TRBJ1-4, with TRBD1 as a possible D gene (6 bases). Germline CDR1 reads SGDLS; CDR2 reads YYNGEE. This CDR3 has 15 residues. The V and J ends lost 4 bases and 1 base respectively, with 11 bases between them. The CDR3 nucleotides are TGTGCCAGCAGCCCCTACAGGGAAACTAATGAAAAACTGTTTTTT. Encoded protein: CASSPYRETNEKLFF.

This clonotype was detected only a few times. The rearrangement uses TRBV20-1 and TRBJ2-7; D call uncertain. This CDR3 comprises 16 residues. Per the germline V gene, CDR1 is DFQATT and CDR2 is SNEGSKA (reference sequence). Deletions cut 0 bases from V and 6 bases from J, with 21 bases between. Written as DNA, the CDR3 is TGCAGTGCTAGAGATAGTGGAGCGATGAGGTCGGGCGAGCAGTACTTC. Its protein is CSARDSGAMRSGEQYF.

Ten or more counts support this clonotype. The V and J genes are TRBV10-3 and TRBJ1-2; tentative D call: TRBD1 (5 bases). Per the germline V gene, CDR1 is ENHRY and CDR2 is SYGVKD. This CDR3 is built from 15 residues. The V gene lost 3 bases and the J gene lost 2 bases, with 13 bases spanning the gap. CDR3 protein: CAISDRPGTNYGYTF. For the CDR3, the DNA is TGTGCCATCAGTGACCGTCCGGGGACGAACTATGGCTACACCTTC.

This clonotype was seen ten or more times. The chain has TRBV29-1 and TRBJ1-1, with a weak D call TRBD1 (5 bases). This CDR3 has 15 residues. Germline values: CDR1 SQVTM, CDR2 ANQGSEA. V dropped 6 bases and J dropped 5 bases, with 22 bases sitting between them. CDR3 DNA sequence: TGCAGCGTCCCGGGGCCATCACCAATCAGGACTGAAGCTTTCTTT. Translation: CSVPGPSPIRTEAFF.

The CDR3 here is CAIRAGTPAYEQYF. CDR3 coding DNA: TGTGCCATCAGGGCGGGGACCCCCGCCTACGAGCAGTACTTC. The chain uses TRBV10-3 and TRBJ2-7; D may be TRBD2 (6 bases). Germline CDR1 and CDR2: ENHRY and SYGVKD. This CDR3 comprises 14 residues. V was cut by 6 bases and J by 2 bases, with 14 bases left in between.

Many counts were recorded for this clonotype. CDR3 amino acids: CASSLVPGGRDGYTF. The CDR3 DNA reads as TGTGCCAGCAGCTTAGTCCCAGGGGGCAGGGATGGCTACACCTTC. J is TRBJ1-2 and V is TRBV7-2; the match to TRBD1 covers 8 bases. V gave up 1 base and J gave up 6 bases; unmatched junction bases: 7. Germline CDR1 is SGHTA and CDR2 is FQGNSA. This CDR3 comprises 15 residues. Supplemented by reference TRBV7-2 and TRBJ1-2, the full variable domain reads GAGVSQSPSNKVTEKGKDVELRCDPISGHTALYWYRQSLGQGLEFLIYFQGNSAPDKSGLPSDRFSAERTGGSVSTLTIQRTQQEDSAVYLCASSLVPGGRDGYTFGSGTRLTVV.

Only a few counts were recorded for this clonotype. This chain's CDR3 is CASSQTSSSYNEQFF. Written as DNA, the CDR3 is TGCGCCAGCAGCCAGACTAGTAGCTCCTACAATGAGCAGTTCTTC. The chain combines TRBV4-3 with TRBJ2-1; D is possibly TRBD2 (6 bases). The length of the CDR3 is 15 residues. The germline V and J ends were trimmed by 3 bases and 0 bases, with 9 bases remaining between them. CDR1 and CDR2 from the germline V gene are LGHNA and YSLEER.

This clonotype was seen repeatedly, ten times or more. V usage is TRBV4-2 and J usage is TRBJ1-4; perhaps TRBD1 as D (5 bases). The V and J ends lost 0 bases and 10 bases respectively, with 15 bases between them. This CDR3 has 15 amino acids. Germline values: CDR1 LGHNA, CDR2 YNFKEQ. This CDR3 is CASSQERDPSGKLFF. CDR3 in DNA: TGTGCCAGCAGCCAAGAGAGGGACCCCAGTGGAAAACTGTTTTTT.

The sample holds a few counts of this clonotype. This rearrangement joins TRBV7-8 to TRBJ1-4; the D is unclear. The CDR3 totals 11 residues. The V and J ends lost 4 bases and 11 bases respectively, with 8 bases between them. The V gene's germline CDR1 is SGHVS and CDR2 FQNEAQ. CDR3 DNA sequence: TGTGCCAGCAGCTCCCCGGGGAAACTGTTTTTT. Translated: CASSSPGKLFF.

In this sample, this clonotype turned up many times. The chain has TRBV7-2 and TRBJ1-5; D might be TRBD1 (5 bases). Between the trimmed V and J ends, which lost 5 bases and 5 bases, there was a span of 13 bases. The germline V gene encodes CDR1 SGHTA and CDR2 FQGNSA. The CDR3 spans 14 residues. CDR3 coding DNA: TGTGCCAGCAGCCCACGGGGGGTCGATCAGCCCCAGCATTTT. Translation: CASSPRGVDQPQHF. Complete variable domain (other parts from reference TRBV7-2 and TRBJ1-5): GAGVSQSPSNKVTEKGKDVELRCDPISGHTALYWYRQSLGQGLEFLIYFQGNSAPDKSGLPSDRFSAERTGGSVSTLTIQRTQQEDSAVYLCASSPRGVDQPQHFGDGTRLSIL.